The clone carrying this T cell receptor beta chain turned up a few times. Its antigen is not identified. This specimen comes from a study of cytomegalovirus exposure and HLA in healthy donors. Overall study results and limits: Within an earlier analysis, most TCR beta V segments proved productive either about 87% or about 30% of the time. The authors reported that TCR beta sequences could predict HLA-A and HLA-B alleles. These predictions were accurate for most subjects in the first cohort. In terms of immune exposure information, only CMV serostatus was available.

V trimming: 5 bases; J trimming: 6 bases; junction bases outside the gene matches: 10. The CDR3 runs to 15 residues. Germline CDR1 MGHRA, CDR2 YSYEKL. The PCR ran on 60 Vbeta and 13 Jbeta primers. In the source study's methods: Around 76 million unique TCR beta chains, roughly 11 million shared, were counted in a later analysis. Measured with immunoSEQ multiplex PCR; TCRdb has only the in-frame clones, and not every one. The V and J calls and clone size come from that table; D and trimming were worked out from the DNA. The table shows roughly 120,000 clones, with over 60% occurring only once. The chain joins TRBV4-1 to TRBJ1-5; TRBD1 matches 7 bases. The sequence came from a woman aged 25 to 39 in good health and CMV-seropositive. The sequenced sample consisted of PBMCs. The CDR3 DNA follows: TGCGCCAGCAGCACAGACAGGGTGGCACGTCAGCCCCAGCATTTT. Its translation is CASSTDRVARQPQHF.